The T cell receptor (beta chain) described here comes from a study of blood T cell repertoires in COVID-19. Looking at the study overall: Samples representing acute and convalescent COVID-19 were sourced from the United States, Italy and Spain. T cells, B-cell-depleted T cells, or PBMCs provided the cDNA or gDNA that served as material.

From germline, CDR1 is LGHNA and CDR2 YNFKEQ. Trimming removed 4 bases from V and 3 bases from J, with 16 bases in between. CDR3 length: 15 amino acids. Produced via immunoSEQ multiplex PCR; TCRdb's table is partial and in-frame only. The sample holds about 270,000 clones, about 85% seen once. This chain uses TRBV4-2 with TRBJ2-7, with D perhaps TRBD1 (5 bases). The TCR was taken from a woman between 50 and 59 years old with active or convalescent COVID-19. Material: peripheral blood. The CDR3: CASSPAGTGIYEQYF. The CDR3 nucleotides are TGTGCCAGCAGCCCGGCCGGAACAGGAATCTACGAGCAGTACTTC.